This T cell receptor (beta chain) derives from a study of CD8+CD57+ T cells in acquired aplastic anemia. The CDR3 is 15 residues long. Germline V gene data show CDR1 as SGHRS and CDR2 as YFSETQ. Notes on this clonotype: At one end the junction does not follow the germline gene, possibly because of a read error.

Profiling of TCR beta VDJ combinations and CDR3 sequences used genomic DNA as template. In TCRdb, the reads were re-called with MiXCR into one record per CDR3 protein. Among some 170,000 distinct CDR3 sequences listed, around 48% were seen once. Before being chosen for sequencing, patients had shown CD8+CD57+ cell expansion by flow cytometry. Each patient carried a diagnosis of severe acquired aplastic anemia. Sequencing used sorted CD4+, CD8+, or CD8+CD57+ T cells (not recorded which) from PBMCs. This chain uses TRBV5-1 with TRBJ2-3; D assignment may be TRBD1 or TRBD2 (5 bases each). The origin of this receptor is a human donor with aplastic anemia. CDR3 in DNA: TGCGCCAGCAGTCTAACGAGGGCTAGCACAGGTACGCAGTATTTT. The encoded protein is CASSLTRASTGTQYF.